This TCR beta chain emerged from a study of tumor and adjacent non-tumor tissue in lung cancer. Notes on the study in general: Top 100 clones took a larger repertoire share in normal lung. Significantly higher TCR diversity was found in tumor than normal lung.

With respect to this clonotype: As yet, its antigen is unknown.

RNA was extracted from bulk tissue without any cell sorting. TCRbeta libraries were built with three rounds of nested PCR, modified from ARM-PCR. TCRdb reanalysed the multiplex PCR reads using MiXCR and keeps one entry per CDR3 protein. This table holds tens of thousands of distinct CDR3 sequences, around 64% found once. Sequenced: lung tumor tissue. The sequence came from a man aged 60 to 69 with non-small cell lung cancer.

The CDR3 nucleotides read TGTGCCAGCAGTCAAGGCTGCACGGATAGGCTACCATTTTACGAGCAGTACTTC. Protein product: CASSQGCTDRLPFYEQYF. V and J are TRBV7-9 and TRBJ2-7; unclear D gene. Trimming removed 6 bases from V and 4 bases from J, with 28 bases in between. The CDR3 is 18 amino acids. Germline CDR1 is SEHNR and CDR2 is FQNEAQ (reference sequence). The full variable domain, with the rest looked up from reference TRBV7-9 and TRBJ2-7, is DTGVSQNPRHKITKRGQNVTFRCDPISEHNRLYWYRQTLGQGPEFLTYFQNEAQLEKSRLLSDRFSAERPKGSFSTLEIQRTEQGDSAMYLCASSQGCTDRLPFYEQYFGPGTRLTVT.